The 13 T cell receptor beta chains below were found in one sample sequenced in a study of T cell responses to AZD1222 COVID-19 vaccine. Only in-frame clones appear in the TCRdb table, and some are missing; sequencing was by immunoSEQ multiplex PCR. This table holds about 130,000 clones, around 90% found once. The source was peripheral blood, collected 28 days after the second AZD1222 dose. The receptors shown here come from an adult who received the AZD1222 COVID-19 vaccine.

The genes are TRBV6-5 and TRBJ2-3; D is perhaps TRBD2 (5 bases). The length of the CDR3 is 15 residues. Germline CDR1 is MNHEY and CDR2 is SVGAGI. V shed 6 bases and J shed 0 bases, with 13 bases lying between them. CDR3 in DNA: TGTGCCAGCAGGGAGGATCTTTCTAGCACAGATACGCAGTATTTT. This gives the protein CASREDLSSTDTQYF.

This clone appeared a single time. This chain connects TRBV6-4 to TRBJ1-6, with D possibly matching TRBD1 (5 bases). The V end lost 3 bases, the J end lost 7 bases, and 10 bases lay between the germline ends. CDR3 size: 14 residues. Germline assignment: CDR1 MRHNA and CDR2 SNTAGT. The CDR3 coding sequence is TGTGCCAGCAGTGATCAGGGCCCGAATTCACCCCTCCACTTT. It specifies CASSDQGPNSPLHF.

The rearrangement links TRBV2 to TRBJ1-5, with 8 positions matching TRBD1. This CDR3 is built from 17 residues. Germline V CDR1 and CDR2: SNHLY, FYNNEI. Unmatched junction bases numbered 10, after V lost 4 bases and J lost 2 bases. The CDR3 reads CASSVSNRGSGNQPQHF. The CDR3, as DNA: TGTGCCAGCAGTGTATCGAACAGGGGGTCGGGCAATCAGCCCCAGCATTTT. The complete variable domain, with remaining parts taken from reference TRBV2 and TRBJ1-5, reads EPEVTQTPSHQVTQMGQEVILRCVPISNHLYFYWYRQILGQKVEFLVSFYNNEISEKSEIFDDQFSVERPDGSNFTLKIRSTKLEDSAMYFCASSVSNRGSGNQPQHFGDGTRLSIL.

The rearrangement uses TRBV2 and TRBJ2-7; tentative D call: TRBD2 (6 bases). Germline assignment: CDR1 SNHLY and CDR2 FYNNEI. The CDR3 is 12 residues long. The V end lost 5 bases, the J end lost 3 bases, and 8 bases lay between the germline ends. As DNA, the CDR3 is TGTGCCAGCAGTCCCGGGGGCTACGAGCAGTACTTC. Protein sequence: CASSPGGYEQYF.

The V gene is TRBV9, the J gene TRBJ2-3; no clear D. Germline values: CDR1 SGDLS, CDR2 YYNGEE. Trimming removed 0 bases at V and 0 bases at J, with 5 bases between. The CDR3 runs to 14 residues. In DNA, the CDR3 is TGTGCCAGCAGCGTAGAATCTAGCACAGATACGCAGTATTTT. This codes for CASSVESSTDTQYF.

The chain carries TRBV27 and TRBJ2-3, with a possible D match to TRBD2 (5 bases). The length of the CDR3 is 16 residues. Germline V gene data show CDR1 as MNHEY and CDR2 as SMNVEV (reference sequence). The V and J ends lost 4 bases and 2 bases respectively, with 16 bases between them. The CDR3 here is CASSSFPSGNTDTQYF. The CDR3 nucleotides are TGTGCCAGCAGTTCTTTCCCCAGCGGTAACACAGATACGCAGTATTTT.

The rearrangement links TRBV3-1 (or the pseudogene TRBV3-2) to TRBJ2-2, with D perhaps matching TRBD1 or TRBD2 (6 bases each). CDR3 size: 13 residues. CDR1 is LGHDT, CDR2 YNNKEL, per germline (reference sequence). Trimming took off 4 bases at V and 6 bases at J, with 9 bases between the two ends. CDR3 amino acids: CASSLRGAGELFF. The CDR3 bases are TGTGCCAGCAGCCTTAGGGGGGCCGGGGAGCTGTTTTTT.

This clone has a single count. V usage is TRBV25-1 and J usage is TRBJ1-3; unclear D gene. CDR3 length: 13 amino acids. Germline V gene sequence: CDR1 MGHDK, CDR2 SYGVNS. V lost 6 bases and J lost 0, with 6 bases in between. The CDR3 region has the DNA TGTGCCAGCAGACAGAACTCTGGAAACACCATATATTTT. Translating it yields CASRQNSGNTIYF.

This sequence joins TRBV7-2 and TRBJ2-1, with D possibly TRBD2 on 5 matching bases. Germline V gene data show CDR1 as SGHTA and CDR2 as FQGNSA. Trimming pared 5 bases from V and 8 bases from J, leaving 10 bases between. This CDR3 contains 12 residues. The CDR3 nucleotides are TGTGCCAGCAGCCGATTGGACTATGAGCAGTTCTTC. Translating it yields CASSRLDYEQFF.

The rearrangement joins TRBV28 to TRBJ1-5, with 7 nucleotides matching TRBD1. With 3 bases clipped from V and 5 bases from J, the junction kept 1 base outside the gene matches. The CDR3 consists of 13 residues. Looked up from germline, CDR1 is MDHEN and CDR2 is SYDVKM. CDR3 nucleotides: TGTGCCAGCAGTTTTCAGGGGGATCAGCCCCAGCATTTT. It encodes CASSFQGDQPQHF.

The chain has TRBV15 and TRBJ2-1; 10 nucleotides match TRBD2. The length of the CDR3 is 17 residues. The germline V gene has CDR1 LNHNV and CDR2 YYDKDF (reference sequence). The ends lost 0 bases at V and 6 bases at J; junction bases unmatched: 8. The CDR3 nucleotides read TGTGCCACCAGCAGAGATGGAGTAGCGGGAGGTTTCAATGAGCAGTTCTTC. Translated, it gives CATSRDGVAGGFNEQFF. The entire variable domain, with the rest obtained from reference TRBV15 and TRBJ2-1, is as follows: DAMVIQNPRYQVTQFGKPVTLSCSQTLNHNVMYWYQQKSSQAPKLLFHYYDKDFNNEADTPDNFQSRRPNTSFCFLDIRSPGLGDTAMYLCATSRDGVAGGFNEQFFGPGTRLTVL.

CDR3 protein: CASRGTGPNEKLFF. DNA for the CDR3: TGTGCCAGCAGGGGGACAGGACCTAATGAAAAACTGTTTTTT. This chain connects TRBV28 to TRBJ1-4, with 8 bases lining up with TRBD1. In germline, CDR1 is MDHEN, CDR2 SYDVKM. V shed 6 bases, J shed 3 bases, and the junction held 3 bases outside the gene matches. There are 14 residues in the CDR3.

The chain carries TRBV5-4 and TRBJ2-3; D is uncertain. V lost 0 bases, J lost 0 bases, and 8 bases lay in between. In germline, CDR1 is SGHNT, CDR2 YYREEE (reference sequence). The CDR3 contains 15 residues. The CDR3 nucleotides read TGTGCCAGCAGCTTGGAGTCCTCTAGCACAGATACGCAGTATTTT. It codes for CASSLESSSTDTQYF.